This TCR beta chain was observed in a study of cytotoxic CD8 clonotypes in ibrutinib-treated CLL. Study background: Results showed roughly 24 partial and 2 complete responses; following median 68 months, 14 remained remitted, roughly 12 advanced.

Germline CDR1 reads MGHRA; CDR2 reads YSYEKL. This CDR3 is 14 amino acids long. Trimming shortened V by 3 bases and J by 7 bases, and 13 bases separated the two germline ends. Study findings and constraints: Sustained-remission and progressing patients had unequal sampling times.

Concerning this clone itself: The antigen is unknown.

Measured with immunoSEQ multiplex PCR; TCRdb has only the in-frame clones, and not every one. The data show about 160,000 clones, about 88% seen once. The TCR comes from a human donor with chronic lymphocytic leukemia. V usage is TRBV4-1 and J usage is TRBJ1-5; D unresolved. The material was PBMCs, obtained at disease progression, from a patient treated with ibrutinib. CDR3 in amino acids: CASSQSLPPQPQHF. CDR3 bases: TGCGCCAGCAGCCAGTCATTGCCCCCACAGCCCCAGCATTTT.